The present entry profiles one T cell receptor (beta chain) with its context. The antigen is undetermined. The V segment lost 1 base and the J segment 7 bases; nucleotides outside the gene matches: 7. The germline V gene encodes CDR1 LGHNT and CDR2 FRNRAP. The CDR3 is made up of 15 amino acids. The entry originates in a study of T cell repertoires in cytomegalovirus infection. Whole-study context: As its CMV epitopes, the study selected recently identified HLA-C-restricted and well-studied HLA-B-restricted targets. Both CMV infection and a matching HLA type were indicated by public TCR beta signatures.

General observations from the study: In two of eight donors, the top clonotype was HLA-C-restricted CMV-specific.

In TCRdb, the reads were re-called with MiXCR into one record per CDR3 protein. This sample carries a few hundred thousand distinct CDR3 sequences, about 33% of them seen once, and the ten largest clones take roughly 15%. The receptor comes from a human donor in good health (CMV status not recorded). Some clones in this sample may be carry-over from other donors' samples. V and J are TRBV12-5 and TRBJ1-2, with 9 bases lining up with TRBD1. The sample in question was cultured PBMCs, obtained from culture after CMV antigen stimulation. The chain's CDR3 is CASGLAPGTGFGYTF. The CDR3 DNA follows: TGTGCTAGTGGTTTGGCACCCGGGACAGGGTTTGGCTACACCTTC.